One sample yielded the 30 T cell receptor beta chains listed below, sequenced in a study of siplizumab effects on memory and regulatory T cells. The protocol was immunoSEQ multiplex PCR, while the TCRdb copy is restricted to in-frame clones and leaves out a portion. This table has some 120,000 clones, around 94% appearing once. Sequencing was performed on non-Treg CD4+ T cells sorted from blood. The receptors shown here come from a human donor in good health.

As regards this clone: One end of the junction varies from germline; a read error may be responsible. V gene TRBV5-1 combines with J gene TRBJ1-2; D remains ambiguous. The CDR3 covers 13 residues. Germline values: CDR1 SGHRS, CDR2 YFSETQ. CDR3 nucleotides: TGCGCCAGCAGCTTGGATGTGGGGTATGACTACACCTTC. This translates into CASSLDVGYDYTF.

The V and J genes are TRBV19 and TRBJ2-5, with TRBD2 matching 10 bases. Germline-derived CDR1 and CDR2 are LNHDA and SQIVND (reference sequence). Unmatched junction bases numbered 7, after V lost 7 bases and J lost 2 bases. The CDR3 spans 15 residues. CDR3 bases: TGTGCCAGTATAGTGACTAGCGGGTTGCAAGAGACCCAGTACTTC. Its translation is CASIVTSGLQETQYF.

In this sample, this clone turned up once. V and J are TRBV5-1 and TRBJ2-6, with TRBD1 matching over 7 bases. Germline V gene sequence: CDR1 SGHRS, CDR2 YFSETQ. The CDR3 length is 17 residues. V was clipped by 4 bases and J by 0 bases; unmatched bases: 7. The CDR3: CASSAGQVFSGANVLTF. The CDR3 DNA sequence: TGCGCCAGCAGCGCAGGACAGGTGTTCTCTGGGGCCAACGTCCTGACTTTC.

The chain links TRBV5-4 to TRBJ2-6, with D unresolved. CDR3 size: 15 residues. Per the germline V gene, CDR1 is SGHNT and CDR2 is YYREEE (reference sequence). The V and J ends lost 0 bases and 0 bases respectively, with 4 bases between them. CDR3 DNA sequence: TGTGCCAGCAGCTTGGACTTCTCTGGGGCCAACGTCCTGACTTTC. Translation gives CASSLDFSGANVLTF.

This chain links TRBV12-1 with TRBJ2-1; TRBD2, the D gene given by the table, was not confirmed from the DNA. TRBV12-1 is classified as a pseudogene. The CDR3 runs to 12 residues. Written as DNA, the CDR3 is TGTGCCAGCACCCGGGGAGCGGATGAGCAGTTCTTC. Residues: CASTRGADEQFF.

V and J are TRBV18 and TRBJ1-2, with D uncertain. Looked up from germline, CDR1 is KGHSH and CDR2 is LQKENI. Trimming removed 2 bases from V and 0 bases from J, with 13 bases in between. The CDR3 has 16 residues. CDR3 sequence: CASSPGGSAANYGYTF. CDR3 nucleotides: TGTGCCAGCTCACCAGGCGGCAGCGCTGCTAACTATGGCTACACCTTC.

This clone appeared once. The chain carries TRBV10-3 and TRBJ2-1; 7 positions match TRBD2. The CDR3 is 14 residues long. Germline V CDR1 and CDR2: ENHRY, SYGVKD. Losses at the gene ends were 7 bases for V and 6 bases for J; bases not matched to a gene: 9. The CDR3 bases are TGTGCCATCAACCAGCGGGAAAAGACCAATGAGCAGTTCTTC. It translates to CAINQREKTNEQFF.

This chain connects TRBV7-3 to TRBJ2-5; 14 bases are shared with TRBD2. V shed 5 bases and J 4 bases; nucleotides not matched to a gene: 12. This CDR3 contains 18 residues. The germline V gene has CDR1 SGHTA and CDR2 FQGTGA. CDR3 nucleotides: TGTGCCAGCAGCCCCGGACGGACTAGCGGGAGGAGTGGAGAGACCCAGTACTTC. Translation gives CASSPGRTSGRSGETQYF.

The chain combines TRBV7-8 with TRBJ1-5; a possible D gene is TRBD1 (5 bases). Germline CDR1 reads SGHVS; CDR2 reads FQNEAQ. The CDR3 runs 16 residues. Trimming shortened V by 5 bases and J by 0 bases, and 14 bases separated the two germline ends. In DNA, the CDR3 is TGTGCCAGCAGCCATGGCCTGGGGGATAGCAATCAGCCCCAGCATTTT. This encodes CASSHGLGDSNQPQHF.

Details on this clone: This CDR3 is also generated by other DNA sequences in the sample. The chain carries TRBV5-8 and TRBJ2-7, with a possible D match to TRBD1 (5 bases). Germline loops: CDR1 SGHTS, CDR2 YDEGEE. V lost 4 bases, J lost 2 bases, and 13 bases lay in between. CDR3 size: 14 residues. In DNA, the CDR3 is TGTGCCAGCAGCCCAAGGCAGGGAACCTACGAGCAGTACTTC. It encodes CASSPRQGTYEQYF.

The chain joins TRBV29-1 to TRBJ2-5; D gene uncertain. The V gene lost 7 bases and the J gene lost 3 bases, with 9 bases spanning the gap. The CDR3 has 11 amino acids. Germline CDR1 is SQVTM and CDR2 is ANQGSEA. The CDR3 spells CSADLKETQYF. The CDR3 DNA sequence: TGCAGCGCCGACTTAAAAGAGACCCAGTACTTC.

The rearrangement joins TRBV27 to TRBJ1-6, with D unclear. V was cut by 5 bases and J by 1 base, with 15 bases left in between. CDR1 MNHEY and CDR2 SMNVEV come from the germline V gene (reference sequence). This CDR3 is 17 amino acids long. The CDR3 reads CASSPDSGISYNSPLHF. The CDR3 region has the DNA TGTGCCAGCAGTCCGGATAGTGGAATTTCCTATAATTCACCCCTCCACTTT.

The rearrangement links TRBV27 to TRBJ1-2; TRBD1 matches at 7 bases. The CDR3 spans 13 residues. J was trimmed by 2 bases and V by 5 bases; bases with no gene match: 2. Germline CDR1 MNHEY, CDR2 SMNVEV (reference sequence). This CDR3 is CASSRDSNYGYTF. The CDR3 nucleotides read TGTGCCAGCAGTAGGGACAGCAACTATGGCTACACCTTC.

V and J are TRBV18 and TRBJ2-7; 7 nucleotides agree with TRBD2. V trimming: 5 bases; J trimming: 1 base; junction bases outside the gene matches: 8. The germline V gene encodes CDR1 KGHSH and CDR2 LQKENI. This CDR3 spans 15 amino acids. The CDR3 sequence: CASSSRAGASYEQYF. The CDR3 DNA sequence: TGTGCCAGCTCATCGCGGGCGGGAGCATCCTACGAGCAGTACTTC.

The chain links TRBV21-1 to TRBJ2-3. TRBV21-1 is a listed pseudogene. The CDR3 runs 18 residues. CDR3 sequence: CASSKPDNLSDFTDTQYF. As DNA, the CDR3 is TGTGCCAGCAGCAAACCCGACAACCTGAGCGACTTCACAGATACGCAGTATTTT.

The genes are TRBV7-9 and TRBJ1-1; the match to TRBD1 covers 7 bases. The germline CDR1 and CDR2 sequences are SEHNR and FQNEAQ (reference sequence). This CDR3 is built from 13 residues. With 3 bases clipped from V and 8 bases from J, the junction kept 6 bases outside the gene matches. CDR3 region: CASSFDRDWEAFF. The CDR3 DNA follows: TGTGCCAGCAGCTTTGACAGGGATTGGGAAGCTTTCTTT.

This clone occurred a few times. This chain's CDR3 is CATSSPQGISYEQYF. CDR3 coding DNA: TGTGCCACCAGCAGCCCACAGGGGATCTCCTACGAGCAGTACTTC. V and J are TRBV15 and TRBJ2-7, with 7 bases matching TRBD1. This CDR3 has 15 amino acids. With 3 bases clipped from V and 0 bases from J, the junction kept 5 bases outside the gene matches. Germline assignment: CDR1 LNHNV and CDR2 YYDKDF (reference sequence).

The chain is built from TRBV10-1 and TRBJ2-1, with D uncertain. V lost 2 bases and J lost 7, with 12 bases in between. The germline V gene encodes CDR1 WNHNN and CDR2 SYGVQD (reference sequence). This CDR3 is built from 14 residues. The CDR3 DNA sequence: TGCGCCAGCAGTGAGGCGTCTGGGGTGAATGAGCAGTTCTTC. Its translation: CASSEASGVNEQFF.

In its sample, this clone was seen once. The J gene is TRBJ2-1, the V gene TRBV7-3, with 12 bases fitting TRBD2. The CDR3 sequence is 17 residues long. CDR1 and CDR2 from the germline V gene are SGHTA and FQGTGA. V trimming: 4 bases; J trimming: 2 bases; junction bases outside the gene matches: 6. The CDR3 sequence is CASSSGLAGQAYNEQFF. Here the CDR3 DNA reads TGTGCCAGCAGCTCCGGACTAGCGGGACAGGCCTACAATGAGCAGTTCTTC.

The chain uses TRBV14 and TRBJ2-1, with D possibly matching TRBD2 (5 bases). Deletions cut 2 bases from V and 8 bases from J, with 10 bases between. From germline, CDR1 is SGHDN and CDR2 FVKESK. The CDR3 length is 13 residues. As DNA, the CDR3 is TGTGCCAGCAGCCAATACTCGGGGTATGAGCAGTTCTTC. Amino acid sequence: CASSQYSGYEQFF.

The chain has TRBV7-9 and TRBJ2-7; the D call may be TRBD1 or TRBD2 (6 bases each). Germline loops: CDR1 SEHNR, CDR2 FQNEAQ (reference sequence). V was cut by 0 bases and J by 4 bases, with 13 bases left in between. The CDR3 has 15 residues. This CDR3 is CASSLAWGARYEQYF. The CDR3 DNA reads as TGTGCCAGCAGCTTAGCTTGGGGGGCAAGGTACGAGCAGTACTTC.

The rearrangement joins TRBV5-1 to TRBJ2-6; tentatively, D is TRBD1 or TRBD2 (5 bases each). The CDR3 covers 16 residues. Per the germline V gene, CDR1 is SGHRS and CDR2 is YFSETQ. Deletions cut 0 bases from V and 1 base from J, with 8 bases between. In DNA form, the CDR3 reads TGCGCCAGCAGCTTGGCCGGGACGTCTGGGGCCAACGTCCTGACTTTC. Encoded protein: CASSLAGTSGANVLTF.

The J gene is TRBJ1-1, the V gene TRBV7-6; D uncertain. With 5 bases removed from V and 0 bases from J, the gap between germline ends came to 10 bases. The germline CDR1 and CDR2 sequences are SGHVS and FNYEAQ. CDR3 length: 14 amino acids. The CDR3 region has the DNA TGTGCCAGCAGCCTAGACACTATGAACACTGAAGCTTTCTTT. It codes for CASSLDTMNTEAFF.

The V gene is TRBV5-4, the J gene TRBJ1-1, with TRBD1 identical over 7 bases. The V segment lost 4 bases and the J segment 3 bases; nucleotides outside the gene matches: 9. The CDR3 runs 15 residues. CDR1 is SGHNT and CDR2 is YYREEE in the germline V gene (reference sequence). This CDR3 reads CASSLDRDGYTEAFF. CDR3 in DNA: TGTGCCAGCAGCCTAGACAGGGATGGGTACACTGAAGCTTTCTTT.

The chain employs TRBV10-3 and TRBJ2-3; TRBD1 matches 8 bases. CDR1 is ENHRY, CDR2 SYGVKD, per germline. The V gene end was trimmed by 6 bases and the J gene end by 4 bases; junction bases not matched to a gene: 6. The CDR3 runs to 14 residues. The chain's CDR3 is CAIRDRVSADTQYF. CDR3 coding DNA: TGTGCCATCAGGGACAGGGTATCCGCAGATACGCAGTATTTT.

This clone was recorded once. The chain links TRBV11-2 to TRBJ2-7, with D hard to call. The CDR3 extends over 14 amino acids. V lost 1 base to trimming and J lost 2 bases, with 9 bases between them. CDR1 and CDR2 from the germline V gene are SGHAT and FQNNGV. CDR3 DNA sequence: TGTGCCAGCAGCTTAGGTGCTCGTACCTACGAGCAGTACTTC. This gives the protein CASSLGARTYEQYF.

The J gene is TRBJ2-5, the V gene TRBV5-4; 7 bases align to TRBD1. V lost 4 bases, J lost 1 base, and 4 bases stayed unmatched. The germline V gene has CDR1 SGHNT and CDR2 YYREEE (reference sequence). The CDR3 has 14 residues. The CDR3 protein is CASSTGTAQETQYF. CDR3 nucleotide sequence: TGTGCCAGCAGCACCGGGACAGCCCAAGAGACCCAGTACTTC.

The chain couples TRBV5-1 to TRBJ2-3, with D maybe TRBD2 (5 bases). CDR1 is SGHRS, CDR2 YFSETQ, per germline. This CDR3 contains 14 residues. V lost 2 bases and J lost 2, with 9 bases in between. CDR3 protein: CASSLRTDTDTQYF. As DNA, the CDR3 is TGCGCCAGCAGCTTAAGGACTGACACAGATACGCAGTATTTT.

The chain recombines TRBV19 with TRBJ1-2, with 7 bases fitting TRBD1. Per germline, CDR1 LNHDA and CDR2 SQIVND (reference sequence). The CDR3 is 14 residues long. V shed 1 base, J shed 2 bases, and the junction held 1 base outside the gene matches. CDR3 amino acids: CASSIVGQNYGYTF. Here the CDR3 DNA reads TGTGCCAGTAGTATAGTGGGACAGAACTATGGCTACACCTTC.

This sequence joins TRBV10-1 and TRBJ2-7, with a tentative D call TRBD2 (6 bases). Germline assignment: CDR1 WNHNN and CDR2 SYGVQD (reference sequence). V shed 0 bases and J shed 6 bases, with 12 bases lying between them. The CDR3 has 14 residues. CDR3 DNA sequence: TGCGCCAGCAGTGAGTCGGGACGGCGGGGCGAGCAGTACTTC. Its translation is CASSESGRRGEQYF.